The following is a T cell receptor (beta chain) sequence with its context. Its antigen is unknown. The data are from a study of post-analysis software for immune sequencing data. Broader study findings: About five TRBV segments, including TRBV5-6, TRBV5-1 and TRBV20-1, were more frequent in patients than controls.

Per the germline V gene, CDR1 is DFQATT and CDR2 is SNEGSKA (reference sequence). The length of the CDR3 is 13 residues. The V end lost 5 bases, the J end lost 0 bases, and 10 bases lay between the germline ends. Unique molecular identifiers featured in each of the TCR beta cDNA libraries. TCRdb recomputed calls from the PCR reads with MiXCR, one row per CDR3 protein. The table has 650,000 to 850,000 distinct CDR3 sequences, roughly half seen once. This TCR came from a girl between 5 and 17 years old with multiple sclerosis. V usage is TRBV20-1 and J usage is TRBJ2-5; no reliable D call. The sequenced sample consisted of blood. The CDR3 sequence is CSALKTDQETQYF. The CDR3 DNA sequence: TGCAGTGCTCTCAAAACAGACCAAGAGACCCAGTACTTC.